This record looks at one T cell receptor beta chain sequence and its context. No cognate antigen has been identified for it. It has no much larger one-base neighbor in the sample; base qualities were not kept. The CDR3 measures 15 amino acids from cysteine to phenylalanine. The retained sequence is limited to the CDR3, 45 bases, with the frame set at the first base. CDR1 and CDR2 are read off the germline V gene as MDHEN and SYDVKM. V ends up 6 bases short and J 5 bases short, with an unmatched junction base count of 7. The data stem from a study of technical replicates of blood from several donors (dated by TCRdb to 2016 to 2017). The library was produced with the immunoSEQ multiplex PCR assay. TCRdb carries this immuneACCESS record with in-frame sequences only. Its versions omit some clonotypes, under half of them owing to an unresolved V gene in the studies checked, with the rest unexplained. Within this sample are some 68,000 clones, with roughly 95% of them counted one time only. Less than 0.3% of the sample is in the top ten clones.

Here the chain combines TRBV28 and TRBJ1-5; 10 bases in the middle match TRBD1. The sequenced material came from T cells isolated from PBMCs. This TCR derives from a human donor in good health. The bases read TGTGCCAGCAGGGACAGGGGGAGCCTCCATCAGCCCCAGCATTTT. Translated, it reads CASRDRGSLHQPQHF.